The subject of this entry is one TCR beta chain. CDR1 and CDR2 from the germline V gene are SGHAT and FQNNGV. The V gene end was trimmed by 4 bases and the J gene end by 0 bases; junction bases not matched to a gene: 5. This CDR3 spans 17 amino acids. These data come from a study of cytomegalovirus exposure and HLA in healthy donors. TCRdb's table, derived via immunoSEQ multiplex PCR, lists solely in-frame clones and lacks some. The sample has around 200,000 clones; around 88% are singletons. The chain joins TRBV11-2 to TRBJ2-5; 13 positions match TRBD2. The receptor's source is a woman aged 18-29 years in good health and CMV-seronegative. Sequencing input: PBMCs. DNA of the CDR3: TGTGCCAGCAGCTCGGGACTAGCGGGGCGGTACCAAGAGACCCAGTACTTC. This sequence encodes CASSSGLAGRYQETQYF.